This T cell receptor beta chain stems from a study of shared clonotypes between healthy human individuals. Germline loops: CDR1 SGDLS, CDR2 YYNGEE. Trimming left V 1 base short and J 1 base short, with 5 bases between. The CDR3 totals 13 residues. Generated by immunoSEQ multiplex PCR, the TCRdb table keeps only in-frame clones and is missing some. The data show approximately 620,000 clones, with 97% seen just once and about 0.06% held by the top ten. Donors had no recently reported acute infections or vaccinations and were HIV-negative. The split of CD4+ cells yielded CD45RA+ naive and CD45RA-negative memory subsets.

The rearrangement joins TRBV9 to TRBJ1-1; D uncertain. This sequence was found in a woman in her thirties in good health. The sample was naive CD4+ T cells sorted from blood. Documented subset: CD45RA+ positively selected. CDR3 protein: CASSVKRNTEAFF. Written as DNA, the CDR3 is TGTGCCAGCAGCGTAAAGAGGAACACTGAAGCTTTCTTT.